This entry features one TCR beta chain sequence. This record comes from a study of PD-L1 blockade in urothelial cancer. The germline gives CDR1 SGHTA, CDR2 FQGNSA. The junction had 7 bases not matched to a gene; V was cut back by 2 bases and J by 9 bases. CDR3 length: 15 amino acids. Libraries were prepared by immunoSEQ multiplex PCR; TCRdb keeps only in-frame clonotypes and omits some of them. The sample consists of some 52,000 clones, about 80% of them appearing once. The sample consisted of PBMCs, taken around atezolizumab (anti-PD-L1) treatment. V gene TRBV7-2 combines with J gene TRBJ2-7; 13 bases fit TRBD2. The clonotype comes from a man in his forties with urothelial cancer. The CDR3: CASSLIGTSGIVQYF. In nucleotides, the CDR3 is TGTGCCAGCAGCTTAATAGGGACTAGCGGGATTGTGCAGTACTTC.